This entry lists 31 T cell receptor beta chains sequenced from one sample in a study of CD8 T cells in ankylosing spondylitis. TCRdb reprocessed the 5' RACE reads via MiXCR and lists one record per CDR3 protein. This sample has some 52,000 distinct CDR3 sequences, with less than 8.5% found just once. Specimen: blood, either unsorted or a sorted T cell fraction (not recorded which). The receptors shown here come from a female donor with ankylosing spondylitis or in good health (not recorded which).

The sample holds many counts of this clonotype. The chain uses TRBV12-3 or TRBV12-4 and TRBJ2-7; D is undetermined. V was cut by 10 bases and J by 5 bases, with 12 bases left in between. The CDR3 contains 11 residues. For the CDR3, the DNA is TGTGCCATTGGGCAGGTGAACGAGCAGTACTTC. This sequence encodes CAIGQVNEQYF.

This clonotype was seen ten or more times. The rearrangement uses TRBV25-1 and TRBJ1-2, with 9 positions matching TRBD1. The J segment lost 8 bases and the V segment lost 9 bases, leaving 7 bases of the junction unmatched. Germline V lookup: CDR1 MGHDK, CDR2 SYGVNS. This CDR3 region has 12 residues. CDR3 in amino acids: CASSGQGRGYTF. DNA for the CDR3: TGTGCCAGTTCGGGACAGGGACGCGGCTACACCTTC.

The CDR3 region has the DNA TGCGCCAGCAGTCATGACGGCCTATCCTTACACCGGGGGCTGTTTTTT. It encodes CASSHDGLSLHRGLFF. V usage is TRBV23-1 and J usage is TRBJ2-2; D may be TRBD2 (5 bases). TRBV23-1 is identified as an open reading frame with a role that is uncertain. V lost 3 bases and J 13 bases, leaving 24 bases between the germline ends. The CDR3 is made up of 16 amino acids.

The J gene is TRBJ1-2, the V gene TRBV5-1; 8 bases are shared with TRBD1. The CDR3 sequence is 15 residues long. V shed 4 bases, J shed 4 bases, and the junction held 9 bases outside the gene matches. Germline V gives CDR1 SGHRS, CDR2 YFSETQ. The CDR3 is CASSLGQGLIYGYTF. The CDR3 bases are TGCGCCAGCAGCCTAGGACAGGGCTTGATCTATGGCTACACCTTC.

This clonotype was counted at least ten times. V is TRBV10-3 and J is TRBJ1-2, with 10 bases identical to TRBD1. Unmatched junction bases numbered 3, after V lost 6 bases and J lost 2 bases. The CDR3 spans 14 residues. Germline values: CDR1 ENHRY, CDR2 SYGVKD. The CDR3 DNA follows: TGTGCCATCAGCGACAGGGGGCACAACTATGGCTACACCTTC. Residues: CAISDRGHNYGYTF.

This clonotype was observed at least ten times. The chain uses TRBV12-3 or TRBV12-4 and TRBJ2-3, with D possibly TRBD1 on 5 matching bases. Deletions cut 6 bases from V and 1 base from J, with 17 bases between. The CDR3 sequence is 16 residues long. The CDR3 loop is CASSPLTGRGTDTQYF. The CDR3 coding sequence is TGTGCCAGCAGCCCCCTCACAGGCAGGGGCACAGATACGCAGTATTTT.

This clonotype was seen at least ten times. The V call is TRBV11-1, the J call TRBJ1-1; D is ambiguous. Between the trimmed V and J ends, which lost 3 bases and 4 bases, there was a span of 12 bases. The CDR3 length is 14 residues. Germline lookup yields CDR1 SGHAT and CDR2 FQDESV (reference sequence). This CDR3 is CASSFSGDSTEAFF. The DNA for the CDR3 is TGTGCCAGCAGCTTTTCAGGCGACTCCACTGAAGCTTTCTTT.

This clonotype has a count of ten or more. This chain uses TRBV20-1 with TRBJ1-2; TRBD1 matches at 9 bases. CDR3 length: 13 amino acids. After removal of 2 bases from V and 4 bases from J, the junction contained 2 bases not matched to a gene. Germline CDR1 is DFQATT and CDR2 is SNEGSKA (reference sequence). The CDR3: CSARTGGAYGYTF. For the CDR3, the DNA is TGCAGTGCTAGAACAGGGGGCGCCTATGGCTACACCTTC.

This clonotype was seen ten or more times. The gene calls are TRBV2 and TRBJ2-5, with 8 positions matching TRBD1. The CDR3 totals 16 residues. V lost 8 bases and J lost 6; bases outside the gene matches: 17. Germline V gives CDR1 SNHLY, CDR2 FYNNEI. CDR3 in amino acids: CASAKSRTGTLQTQYF. The CDR3 region has the DNA TGTGCCAGCGCCAAGTCCCGGACAGGGACCTTACAGACCCAGTACTTC.

This clonotype appeared many times. The chain combines TRBV7-6 with TRBJ2-5; D perhaps matches TRBD1 (5 bases). Germline values: CDR1 SGHVS, CDR2 FNYEAQ. Trimming removed 4 bases from V and 1 base from J, with 13 bases in between. CDR3 size: 15 residues. The CDR3 region has the DNA TGTGCCAGCAGCTCCACCAGGGCCTCCCAAGAGACCCAGTACTTC. As protein: CASSSTRASQETQYF.

This clonotype showed up many times. This rearrangement joins TRBV9 to TRBJ2-7; D is ambiguous. The CDR3 is made up of 14 amino acids. Germline CDR1 reads SGDLS; CDR2 reads YYNGEE. Deletions cut 0 bases from V and 2 bases from J, with 9 bases between. CDR3 DNA: TGTGCCAGCAGCGTAGCGGCCGCCCCCTACGAGCAGTACTTC. This sequence encodes CASSVAAAPYEQYF.

Many counts were recorded for this clonotype. V is TRBV20-1 and J is TRBJ1-4; D is possibly TRBD1 (5 bases). In germline, CDR1 is DFQATT, CDR2 SNEGSKA (reference sequence). CDR3 length: 13 amino acids. Between the trimmed V and J ends, which lost 4 bases and 8 bases, there was a span of 14 bases. The CDR3 protein is CSATGHAEEKLFF. Written as DNA, the CDR3 is TGCAGTGCTACCGGACATGCGGAAGAAAAACTGTTTTTT.

This clonotype was detected once. This chain connects TRBV20-1 to TRBJ1-1; D unresolved. Germline V gene sequence: CDR1 DFQATT, CDR2 SNEGSKA (reference sequence). This CDR3 region has 13 residues. The V end was cut by 5 bases, the J end by 6 bases, with 16 bases between. The CDR3 is CSAPGPILPEAFF. The CDR3 coding sequence is TGCAGTGCTCCCGGACCCATTCTCCCTGAAGCTTTCTTT.

This clonotype was recorded at least ten times. The chain uses TRBV27 and TRBJ2-2; no clear D gene. CDR1 and CDR2 (germline): MNHEY, SMNVEV (reference sequence). The CDR3 runs to 16 residues. V was pared by 3 bases and J by 6 bases, with 17 bases between. The CDR3 DNA is TGTGCCAGCAGTTTCATGTTCTCGTTCATCGCCGGGGAGCTGTTTTTT. Its translation is CASSFMFSFIAGELFF.

The sample holds many counts of this clonotype. The CDR3 sequence: CASSLMFTGQGNEAFF. Here the CDR3 DNA reads TGCGCCAGCAGCTTGATGTTTACCGGACAGGGCAATGAAGCTTTCTTT. The gene calls are TRBV5-1 and TRBJ1-1; TRBD1 matches at 8 bases. Germline CDR1 is SGHRS and CDR2 is YFSETQ. J lost 7 bases, V lost 1 base, and 12 bases had no gene match. This CDR3 is built from 16 residues.

In its sample, this clonotype was seen many times. V gene TRBV24-1 combines with J gene TRBJ1-5; 8 nucleotides agree with TRBD1. This CDR3 region has 19 residues. The germline CDR1 and CDR2 sequences are KGHDR and SFDVKD. The ends lost 5 bases at V and 1 base at J; junction bases unmatched: 15. The CDR3 here is CATSAPPGQGGKSNQPQHF. CDR3 coding DNA: TGTGCCACCAGTGCCCCCCCCGGACAGGGTGGCAAGAGCAATCAGCCCCAGCATTTT.

The J gene is TRBJ2-3, the V gene TRBV12-3 or TRBV12-4; no reliable D call. The ends were cut back, 3 bases at V and 0 bases at J, with 13 bases in the middle. The CDR3 length is 16 residues. CDR3 in amino acids: CASSFTWGTSTDTQYF. CDR3 nucleotide sequence: TGTGCCAGCAGTTTTACTTGGGGTACCAGCACAGATACGCAGTATTTT.

In its sample, this clonotype was seen many times. The chain is built from TRBV20-1 and TRBJ2-1; TRBD2 matches at 10 bases. V shed 3 bases and J 0 bases; nucleotides not matched to a gene: 11. CDR3 length equals 18 residues. Germline CDR1 DFQATT, CDR2 SNEGSKA (reference sequence). CDR3 protein: CSARRVSGGLSSYNEQFF. For the CDR3, the DNA is TGCAGTGCTAGGCGGGTTAGCGGGGGGCTTAGCTCCTACAATGAGCAGTTCTTC.

This clonotype was seen many times. The chain has TRBV11-2 and TRBJ1-2; 8 bases map to TRBD1. J lost 3 bases, V lost 8 bases, and 8 bases had no gene match. CDR3 length equals 14 residues. Germline CDR1 reads SGHAT; CDR2 reads FQNNGV. CDR3 residues: CASGGQGAYYGYTF. CDR3 bases: TGTGCCAGCGGAGGACAGGGAGCGTACTATGGCTACACCTTC. Full variable domain (rest looked up from reference TRBV11-2 and TRBJ1-2): EAGVAQSPRYKIIEKRQSVAFWCNPISGHATLYWYQQILGQGPKLLIQFQNNGVVDDSQLPKDRFSAERLKGVDSTLKIQPAKLEDSAVYLCASGGQGAYYGYTFGSGTRLTVV.

This clonotype has a count of ten or more. The chain has TRBV20-1 and TRBJ2-3; TRBD2 matches at 9 bases. The CDR3 has 14 amino acids. From germline, CDR1 is DFQATT and CDR2 SNEGSKA (reference sequence). The junction had 6 bases not matched to a gene; V was cut back by 6 bases and J by 2 bases. CDR3 DNA: TGCAGTGCGTATAGCGGGGGAGCCACAGATACGCAGTATTTT. Translation gives CSAYSGGATDTQYF.

The table lists this clonotype with many counts. The chain recombines TRBV12-3 or TRBV12-4 with TRBJ1-6, with D tentatively TRBD1 (6 bases). Trimming removed 3 bases at V and 5 bases at J, with 11 bases between. This CDR3 spans 15 amino acids. The CDR3 here is CASSLYGTNNSPLHF. CDR3 sequence (DNA): TGTGCCAGCAGTTTGTATGGGACAAATAATTCACCCCTCCACTTT.

About this clonotype itself: A read error may explain this, as a much larger clone is one base away. CDR3 nucleotides: TGTGCCAGCAGCCCCAGCCAGAACACTGAAGCTTTCTTT. Its translation: CASSPSQNTEAFF. This chain uses TRBV11-3 with TRBJ1-1; D gene ambiguous. The CDR3 consists of 13 residues. V was clipped by 5 bases and J by 1 base, with 8 bases between them. Germline-derived CDR1 and CDR2 are SGHNT and YENEEA.

This clonotype was counted at least ten times. In nucleotides, the CDR3 is TGTGCCAGCAGTGAACGCAGGGACCCGGGCACCGGGGAGCTGTTTTTT. It translates to CASSERRDPGTGELFF. This chain uses TRBV2 with TRBJ2-2, with D possibly being TRBD1 or TRBD2 (5 bases each). The CDR3 is 16 residues long. CDR1 SNHLY and CDR2 FYNNEI come from the germline V gene. Trimming removed 2 bases from V and 4 bases from J, with 14 bases in between.

This clonotype was seen ten or more times. The CDR3: CASSQGGLRNTEAFF. The CDR3 nucleotides read TGCGCCAGCAGCCAAGGGGGACTAAGAAACACTGAAGCTTTCTTT. The chain carries TRBV4-1 and TRBJ1-1, with a possible D match to TRBD1 (5 bases). V lost 1 base, J lost 2 bases, and 11 bases lay in between. CDR1 and CDR2 from the germline V gene are MGHRA and YSYEKL. This CDR3 spans 15 amino acids.

This clonotype was picked up many times. The chain uses TRBV12-3 or TRBV12-4 and TRBJ2-7, with 7 bases lining up with TRBD2. V shed 3 bases, J shed 1 base, and the junction held 3 bases outside the gene matches. This CDR3 has 14 residues. The CDR3 region is CASSLGGGSYEQYV. Written as DNA, the CDR3 is TGTGCCAGCAGTTTGGGGGGGGGATCCTACGAGCAGTACGTC.

This clonotype was counted at least ten times. V usage is TRBV20-1 and J usage is TRBJ2-3; TRBD1 agrees at 8 bases. Losses at the gene ends were 4 bases for V and 6 bases for J; bases not matched to a gene: 6. This CDR3 is built from 13 residues. CDR1 and CDR2 (germline): DFQATT, SNEGSKA (reference sequence). The CDR3 DNA follows: TGCAGTGCTAAAAGACAGGGGAGGGATACGCAGTATTTT. Its protein product is CSAKRQGRDTQYF.

V is TRBV7-9 and J is TRBJ2-2; D is unresolved. The CDR3 covers 15 residues. Deletions cut 1 base from V and 4 bases from J, with 10 bases between. Looked up from germline, CDR1 is SEHNR and CDR2 is FQNEAQ (reference sequence). The CDR3 DNA follows: TGTGCCAGCAGCTTAGGCAGGATGGTCACCGGGGAGCTGTTTTTT. It is translated as CASSLGRMVTGELFF.

The V call is TRBV7-2, the J call TRBJ2-5, with 8 bases lining up with TRBD1. CDR1 is SGHTA, CDR2 FQGNSA, per germline. V lost 4 bases and J lost 5; bases outside the gene matches: 9. This CDR3 contains 15 residues. CDR3 coding DNA: TGTGCCAGCAGCTCCCAGGGACAGGCCCGGGAGACCCAGTACTTC. Amino acids: CASSSQGQARETQYF.

This clonotype was counted at least ten times. V and J are TRBV4-1 and TRBJ1-1; D unresolved. The CDR3 length is 14 residues. Germline assignment: CDR1 MGHRA and CDR2 YSYEKL. Trimming took 0 bases from V and 0 from J, leaving 5 bases between them. This CDR3 is CASSQERVNTEAFF. The CDR3 coding sequence is TGCGCCAGCAGCCAAGAGAGGGTGAACACTGAAGCTTTCTTT.

In its sample, this clonotype was seen many times. The CDR3 protein is CASSLDQGLTPNEKLFF. In nucleotides, the CDR3 is TGTGCCAGCAGCTTGGATCAGGGATTAACTCCTAATGAAAAACTGTTTTTT. This rearrangement joins TRBV5-6 to TRBJ1-4; D may be TRBD1 (5 bases). V shed 0 bases and J shed 3 bases, with 15 bases lying between them. From germline, CDR1 is SGHDT and CDR2 YYEEEE. The CDR3 runs to 17 residues. The variable domain in full, completed from reference TRBV5-6 and TRBJ1-4, reads DAGVTQSPTHLIKTRGQQVTLRCSPKSGHDTVSWYQQALGQGPQFIFQYYEEEERQRGNFPDRFSGHQFPNYSSELNVNALLLGDSALYLCASSLDQGLTPNEKLFFGSGTQLSVL.

The table lists this clonotype with many counts. The chain couples TRBV10-3 to TRBJ1-1; 9 bases are shared with TRBD1. The germline V gene has CDR1 ENHRY and CDR2 SYGVKD. This CDR3 contains 15 residues. Germline trimming cut 4 bases from V and 3 bases from J; bases unmatched to any gene: 6. The CDR3 nucleotides are TGTGCCATCAGTGGCGGACAGGGGCGGGACACTGAAGCTTTCTTT. Translated, it gives CAISGGQGRDTEAFF.